A few counts support the clone carrying this T cell receptor (beta chain). The CDR3 loop spans 16 amino acids. Germline CDR1 reads KGHSH; CDR2 reads LQKENI. The ends were cut back, 2 bases at V and 7 bases at J, with 18 bases in the middle. The sample is drawn from a study of T-cell reconstitution after alpha-beta-depleted transplantation in children. Preparation of the TCRbeta library involved a method that used unique molecular identifiers. One entry per CDR3 protein, called by TCRdb with MiXCR from the PCR reads. Of 450,000 to 600,000 distinct CDR3 sequences listed, under 15% were seen once; the top ten hold 2.2%.

The clonotype originates from a male patient aged 5 to 17 who had a stem cell transplant for acute myeloid leukemia, so the T cells may come from the graft donor. This chain connects TRBV18 to TRBJ2-1, with a weak D call TRBD1 (5 bases). Specimen: PBMCs, mostly from graft donor cells, collected 360 days after TCRalphabeta/CD19-depleted stem cell transplant. The CDR3 nucleotides are TGTGCCAGCTCACCAGGCACGGCAGGGCCTTGGAATGAGCAGTTCTTC. Protein sequence: CASSPGTAGPWNEQFF.